The entry below describes one T cell receptor (beta chain). A TCRbeta library incorporating unique molecular identifiers was prepared. TCRdb passed the PCR reads through MiXCR, listing each CDR3 protein once. The table lists a few hundred thousand distinct CDR3 sequences, roughly a tenth of them singletons. This sample stems from a study of T-cell reconstitution after alpha-beta-depleted transplantation in children. Germline V CDR1 and CDR2: SEHNR, FQNEAQ (reference sequence). The CDR3 has 14 residues. V was trimmed by 1 base and J by 4 bases, leaving 11 bases between them. The rearrangement uses TRBV7-9 and TRBJ2-7, with D perhaps TRBD1 (6 bases). Specimen: PBMCs from the stem cell graft donor, collected from the stem cell graft. This TCR derives from a human donor who donated a stem cell graft to a child with acute lymphoblastic leukemia. DNA for the CDR3: TGTGCCAGCAGCTTAGGACGGGACAAATACGAGCAGTACTTC. This encodes CASSLGRDKYEQYF.